The T cell receptor beta chain described here comes from a study of blood T cell repertoires in COVID-19. How the authors handled the data: Amplified reference gene primers provided the basis for estimating nucleated cell counts. TCRdb's copy holds only in-frame clones and misses some; the assay was immunoSEQ multiplex PCR. V, J and clone size are taken as reported in that table, and D and trimming were inferred from the DNA itself. This table holds 150,000 to 200,000 clones, 84% found once. Germline V gives CDR1 SGHRS, CDR2 YFSETQ. V was clipped by 0 bases and J by 7 bases, with 14 bases between them. The CDR3 sequence is 15 residues long.

The sequence was obtained from a man aged 45 to 65 who had recovered from COVID-19. Sequencing was done on a sample of PBMCs or T cells enriched from blood (not recorded which). The rearrangement uses TRBV5-1 and TRBJ2-1; tentative D call: TRBD1 (6 bases). CDR3 sequence reads: CASSLEGGMGNEQFF. CDR3 DNA sequence: TGCGCCAGCAGCTTGGAAGGGGGAATGGGGAATGAGCAGTTCTTC.